This T cell receptor beta chain comes out of a study of PD-L1 blockade in urothelial cancer. The overall study: Patients had been given 0 to 3 earlier chemotherapy regimens. Study observations and caveats: Clones that were tumor-associated expanded more in the blood of durable-benefit patients at 3 weeks. Pretreatment peripheral blood TCR clonality that fell below the median predicted better survival among the patients studied.

The CDR3 sequence is 18 residues long. CDR1 is KGHSY, CDR2 FQNENV, per germline. Trimming took 6 bases from V and 4 from J; bases not matched to a gene: 17. As regards this clone: The antigen is not known.

The repertoire was sequenced with immunoSEQ multiplex PCR; TCRdb's copy has only in-frame clones and lacks some. In the table there are approximately 51,000 clones, around 84% of which are singletons. The time point denotes: pretreatment peripheral blood. The clonotype originates from a man in his 60s with urothelial cancer. The starting material was PBMCs, obtained around atezolizumab (anti-PD-L1) treatment. The J gene is TRBJ2-7, the V gene TRBV16; TRBD1 matches at 11 bases. CDR3 region: CASRPRTGGTHSQYEQYF. The CDR3 bases are TGTGCCAGCAGACCGAGGACAGGGGGCACCCACAGCCAATACGAGCAGTACTTC.